This TCR beta chain originates from a study of T cell changes during pregnancy in multiple sclerosis. Trimming took 5 bases from V and 0 from J, leaving 20 bases between them. The CDR3 loop spans 18 amino acids. Germline loops: CDR1 SEHNR, CDR2 FQNEAQ (reference sequence). The method was immunoSEQ multiplex PCR; TCRdb's version includes in-frame clones alone and lacks a portion of them. This sample carries about 100,000 clones, about 94% of them seen once, and the ten largest clones take approximately 0.88%. The genes are TRBV7-9 and TRBJ2-1, with a tentative D call TRBD2 (6 bases). Sequenced here: peripheral blood, sampled before pregnancy. The receptor's source is a female donor with multiple sclerosis, enrolled in a pregnancy study. The chain's CDR3 is CASSPDRGSGISYNEQFF. The CDR3 nucleotides are TGTGCCAGCAGCCCAGACCGGGGTAGCGGAATCTCCTACAATGAGCAGTTCTTC.